This TCR beta chain was obtained from a study of blood T cell repertoires in COVID-19. TCRdb's copy holds only in-frame clones and misses some; the assay was immunoSEQ multiplex PCR. The table records about 290,000 clones, approximately 90% of them present only once. CDR1 and CDR2 from the germline V gene are LNHDA and SQIVND (reference sequence). V shed 5 bases, J shed 5 bases, and the junction held 11 bases outside the gene matches. The CDR3 sequence is 15 residues long. The genes are TRBV19 and TRBJ1-1; 7 bases line up with TRBD1. The sequenced sample consisted of peripheral blood. This clonotype was sampled from a man between 40 and 49 years old with acute or convalescent COVID-19. The chain's CDR3 is CASSFLNRGVTEAFF. CDR3 nucleotides: TGTGCCAGTAGTTTCCTAAACAGGGGAGTGACTGAAGCTTTCTTT.